This T cell receptor (delta chain) was observed in a study of gamma-delta T cells after stem cell transplantation. TCRdb redid the clone calls on the RT-PCR reads with CATT. The table includes around 1,500 delta-chain clones, 20% to 25% detected once. Details on this clone: Since a far larger clone is one base different, this is likely a read error. Other DNA sequences in this specimen translate into the identical CDR3.

This CDR3 contains 24 residues. J was trimmed by 0 bases and V by 5 bases; bases with no gene match: 32. Germline CDR1 TSWWSYY, CDR2 QGS. The sequence derives from a human donor. It is not recorded whose cells these are; they may come from a transplant donor. The sequenced sample was gamma-delta T cells. This sequence joins TRDV1 and TRDJ1; TRDD2 matches at 8 bases. CDR3 sequence reads: CALGFQTSYALWLAARGYTDKLIF. The CDR3 DNA reads as TGTGCTCTTGGGTTCCAAACTTCCTACGCCCTTTGGCTGGCAGCGCGAGGGTACACCGATAAACTCATCTTT.